These 23 T cell receptor beta chains share one sample of origin, sequenced in a study of tumor and adjacent non-tumor tissue in lung cancer. A modified ARM-PCR protocol with three rounds of nested PCR amplified TCRbeta. A single record per CDR3 protein comes from TCRdb applying MiXCR to the multiplex PCR reads. The table shows 120,000 or so distinct CDR3 sequences, with 66% occurring only once. No cell sorting was done before RNA was extracted from the tissue. Sequencing used lung tumor tissue. Receptor source: a man aged 25 to 40 with non-small cell lung cancer.

This rearrangement joins TRBV5-1 to TRBJ2-2; D remains unclear. Trimming took 1 base from V and 7 from J, leaving 11 bases between them. From germline, CDR1 is SGHRS and CDR2 YFSETQ. This CDR3 is built from 14 residues. The CDR3 sequence: CASSLSRLGGELFF. The CDR3 DNA follows: TGCGCCAGCAGCTTGTCCAGGTTGGGCGGGGAGCTGTTTTTT.

This clonotype was detected only once. Given a much more abundant clone one base away, this may be a read error. The chain employs TRBV6-1 and TRBJ2-4; D is possibly TRBD2 (7 bases). V lost 9 bases and J lost 8, with 20 bases in between. This CDR3 spans 14 amino acids. Germline CDR1 reads MNHNS; CDR2 reads SASEGT. The CDR3 spells CASYLRGRGDIQYF. CDR3 nucleotides: TGTGCCAGTTACCTCCGGGGGAGGGGGGACATTCAGTACTTC.

On this clonotype itself: One junction end does not reproduce the germline sequence, and a read error may be involved. The CDR3 spells CASSLGSRWAYVYTF. The CDR3 nucleotides are TGTGCCAGCAGTTTAGGTAGCAGGTGGGCCTATGTCTACACCTTC. The chain couples TRBV12-3 or TRBV12-4 to TRBJ1-2, with D uncertain. This CDR3 region has 15 residues.

A single count supports this clonotype. The chain is built from TRBV20-1 and TRBJ2-1; TRBD1 might be the D (7 bases). CDR3 length: 15 residues. Germline-derived CDR1 and CDR2 are DFQATT and SNEGSKA (reference sequence). V was cut by 6 bases and J by 8 bases, with 23 bases left in between. The chain's CDR3 is CSAPKQGGSGDEQFF. The CDR3 region has the DNA TGCAGTGCCCCGAAGCAGGGGGGATCGGGGGATGAGCAGTTCTTC.

The CDR3 DNA reads TGTGCCAGCAGCATGGGGACAGTTAACCCCCGGGAGACCCAGTACTTC. As protein: CASSMGTVNPRETQYF. The chain recombines TRBV7-9 with TRBJ2-5, with 7 positions matching TRBD1. The CDR3 has 16 residues. The trim removed 5 bases at V and 5 bases at J, leaving 14 bases unmatched. Per germline, CDR1 SEHNR and CDR2 FQNEAQ (reference sequence).

This clonotype was counted at least ten times. For the CDR3, the DNA is TGTGCCACCAGTGAGATTAGCGGGAAGTACAATGAGCAGTTCTTC. It codes for CATSEISGKYNEQFF. This chain uses TRBV24-1 with TRBJ2-1; 8 positions agree with TRBD2. V was clipped by 4 bases and J by 4 bases; unmatched bases: 5. The CDR3 is 15 amino acids. The germline CDR1 and CDR2 sequences are KGHDR and SFDVKD.

This chain connects TRBV12-3 or TRBV12-4 to TRBJ1-1, with D unclear. V lost 2 bases and J lost 0, with 4 bases in between. This CDR3 has 13 amino acids. CDR3 in amino acids: CASSLIVNTEAFF. The CDR3 nucleotides read TGTGCCAGCAGTTTAATCGTGAACACTGAAGCTTTCTTT.

Concerning this clonotype: A much larger clonotype is one base distant, so this may be a read error. The rearrangement links TRBV28 to TRBJ2-3; TRBD2 matches 7 bases. Germline V gene data show CDR1 as MDHEN and CDR2 as SYDVKM. The V segment lost 5 bases and the J segment 5 bases; nucleotides outside the gene matches: 4. CDR3 length equals 13 residues. DNA of the CDR3: TGTGCCAGCAGTCTCCGGGGGGTAGATACGCAGTATTTT. Translation gives CASSLRGVDTQYF.

J is TRBJ1-2 and V is TRBV5-5; D may be TRBD1 (5 bases). CDR1 is SGHKS and CDR2 is YYEKEE in the germline V gene (reference sequence). The CDR3 consists of 15 residues. Deletions cut 9 bases from V and 0 bases from J, with 18 bases between. CDR3: CATSLDAGSNYGYTF. The CDR3 nucleotides read TGTGCCACTAGCTTGGATGCAGGGTCTAACTATGGCTACACCTTC.

As to this clonotype: This may come from a read error, since a much larger clone is one base off. The J gene is TRBJ2-1, the V gene TRBV12-3 or TRBV12-4; 7 nucleotides align to TRBD2. Losses at the gene ends were 3 bases for V and 4 bases for J; bases not matched to a gene: 9. The CDR3 runs to 16 residues. Here the CDR3 reads CASSLGRATAYNEQFF. As DNA, the CDR3 is TGTGCCAGCAGTTTGGGGAGGGCCACCGCATACAATGAGCAGTTCTTC.

With respect to this clonotype: Since the CDR3 does not end with the conserved phenylalanine or tryptophan, this likely comes from a read error. The chain carries TRBV20-1 and TRBJ2-7, with a possible D match to TRBD1 (7 bases). The CDR3 length is 13 residues. V dropped 8 bases and J dropped 6 bases, with 20 bases sitting between them. The germline gives CDR1 DFQATT, CDR2 SNEGSKA (reference sequence). CDR3 residues: CSTRKNQGGEQYS. The CDR3 DNA follows: TGCAGTACTCGAAAGAACCAGGGGGGCGAGCAGTACTCC.

For this clonotype: A junction end diverges from the germline sequence, so it may reflect a read error. The chain links TRBV6-5 to TRBJ1-2; D might be TRBD1 (6 bases). Germline CDR1 is MNHEY and CDR2 is SVGAGI. This CDR3 has 14 residues. For the CDR3, the DNA is TGTGCCAGCAGTCAACAGGGTCCTAACTATGGCCACACCTTC. As protein: CASSQQGPNYGHTF.

The CDR3 sequence is CASSPWTGLHEQYF. CDR3 nucleotide sequence: TGTGCCAGCAGCCCTTGGACAGGGTTGCACGAGCAGTACTTC. The chain carries TRBV7-9 and TRBJ2-7, with 8 bases that match TRBD1. CDR1 and CDR2 from the germline V gene are SEHNR and FQNEAQ (reference sequence). This CDR3 comprises 14 residues. The trim removed 5 bases at V and 5 bases at J, leaving 8 bases unmatched.

As regards this clonotype: Here the CDR3 omits its conserved ending phenylalanine or tryptophan, so a read error is the likely source. V is TRBV7-9 and J is TRBJ2-3; D is unclear. Germline V gives CDR1 SEHNR, CDR2 FQNEAQ (reference sequence). This CDR3 is 13 amino acids long. CDR3 amino acids: CTSSLTEKDTQYL. CDR3 coding DNA: TGTACCAGCAGCCTGACGGAAAAAGATACGCAGTATCTT.

This clonotype was counted at least ten times. The chain links TRBV12-3 or TRBV12-4 to TRBJ2-7; tentatively, D is TRBD1 (7 bases). The CDR3 loop spans 14 amino acids. V was clipped by 4 bases and J by 7 bases, with 17 bases between them. CDR3 sequence reads: CASSYTGARGEQYF. The CDR3 nucleotides are TGTGCCAGCAGTTATACAGGGGCCCGGGGGGAGCAGTACTTC.

Worth noting for this clonotype: A read error may produce the germline difference seen at one junction end. V gene TRBV5-6 combines with J gene TRBJ2-3; 7 bases line up with TRBD1. Germline V gene data show CDR1 as SGHDT and CDR2 as YYEEEE. CDR3 length: 14 residues. The CDR3 region is CTSSLAGGTDTQYF. The CDR3 coding sequence is TGTACCAGCAGCTTGGCAGGGGGTACAGATACGCAGTATTTT.

This clonotype occurred many times. The rearrangement joins TRBV18 to TRBJ2-7; tentative D call: TRBD2 (6 bases). There are 15 residues in the CDR3. V lost 1 base, J lost 4 bases, and 14 bases lay in between. CDR1 is KGHSH, CDR2 LQKENI, per germline. In DNA form, the CDR3 reads TGTGCCAGCTCACCACAGGGTGGAGGGGAATACGAGCAGTACTTC. It encodes CASSPQGGGEYEQYF.

As to this clonotype: Its ends do not fully match the called genes, so a read error is possible. The rearrangement uses TRBV11-2 and TRBJ1-1; 7 nucleotides agree with TRBD1. This CDR3 contains 14 residues. Germline assignment: CDR1 SGHAT and CDR2 FQNNGV. The CDR3 sequence: CASSPRGYDTEVFF. CDR3 DNA sequence: TGTGCCAGCAGCCCCAGGGGGTATGATACTGAAGTTTTCTTT. Variable domain in full (rest from reference TRBV11-2 and TRBJ1-1): EAGVAQSPRYKIIEKRQSVAFWCNPISGHATLYWYQQILGQGPKLLIQFQNNGVVDDSQLPKDRFSAERLKGVDSTLKIQPAKLEDSAVYLCASSPRGYDTEVFFGQGTRLTVV.

Points on this clonotype: Possible read error: a much larger clone is one base away. The gene calls are TRBV4-1 and TRBJ1-1; D not certain. The CDR3 extends over 13 amino acids. CDR1 MGHRA and CDR2 YSYEKL come from the germline V gene. The CDR3, as DNA: TGCTCCAGCAGCCAGTCAGACAACACTGAAGCTTTCTTT. Translating it yields CSSSQSDNTEAFF.

CDR3 sequence (DNA): TGTGCCAGCAGCCCAACCGGGGATGTCTACACCTTC. This codes for CASSPTGDVYTF. V is TRBV7-8 and J is TRBJ1-2; D remains unclear. Germline CDR1 SGHVS, CDR2 FQNEAQ. Trimming took 5 bases from V and 10 from J, leaving 14 bases between them. CDR3 length: 12 amino acids.

Worth noting for this clonotype: A much larger clone is a single base away; this may be a read error. The chain links TRBV6-2 or TRBV6-3 to TRBJ2-7, with 11 bases matching TRBD2. The CDR3 has 14 residues. CDR1 is MNHEY and CDR2 is SVGEGT in the germline V gene. CDR3 in DNA: TGTGCCAGCAGTTCTAGCGGGGGGAGCTACGACCAGTACTTC. Amino acid sequence: CASSSSGGSYDQYF.

J is TRBJ2-5 and V is TRBV5-4; TRBD2 might be the D (5 bases). The length of the CDR3 is 16 residues. The V end was cut by 9 bases, the J end by 5 bases, with 26 bases between. Germline V CDR1 and CDR2: SGHNT, YYREEE (reference sequence). CDR3 sequence (DNA): TGTGCCATCAACGGGCAGTGGGAGAGGGCTCGGGAGACCCAGTACTTC. It translates to CAINGQWERARETQYF.

A word on this clonotype: A read error is possible here, since a much larger clone lies one base away. The CDR3 sequence: CASGSPLMEAFF. CDR3 coding DNA: TGTGCTAGTGGTTCGCCCCTAATGGAAGCTTTCTTT. V gene TRBV12-5 combines with J gene TRBJ1-1; no firm D call. This CDR3 contains 12 residues. V was cut by 4 bases and J by 8 bases, with 11 bases left in between. CDR1 and CDR2 (germline): LGHNT, FRNRAP.